The 19 T cell receptor beta chains below all came from one sample that was sequenced in a study of beta chain features in type 1 diabetes. As every portion of the isolated RNA was reverse transcribed, the sequencing read expressed TCRB transcripts. The data were produced by immunoSEQ multiplex PCR, yet TCRdb's version contains in-frame clones alone and is incomplete. Among approximately 730,000 clones listed, roughly an eighth were seen once. General study points: Shortening of TCRB CDR3s, moderate but significant, appeared in all four CD4+ subsets of Type 1 diabetes patients.

No antigen has been assigned to these receptors. The sample was naive CD4+ T cells from blood. These receptors came from a man aged 18 to 30 with type 1 diabetes.

As regards this clone: The sample has other DNA sequences that encode this CDR3 too. The V call is TRBV5-8, the J call TRBJ2-5; D gene unclear. The V and J ends lost 1 base and 5 bases respectively, with 3 bases between them. The CDR3 is 11 amino acids. Germline assignment: CDR1 SGHTS and CDR2 YDEGEE. The CDR3 sequence: CASSLRETQYF. The CDR3 DNA follows: TGTGCCAGCAGCTTGCGGGAGACCCAGTACTTC. Drawing the rest from reference TRBV5-8 and TRBJ2-5, the complete variable domain is EAGVTQSPTHLIKTRGQQATLRCSPISGHTSVYWYQQALGLGLQFLLWYDEGEERNRGNFPPRFSGRQFPNYSSELNVNALELEDSALYLCASSLRETQYFGPGTRLLVL.

This clone has only a few counts. V gene TRBV2 combines with J gene TRBJ2-4; D ambiguous. Germline CDR1 and CDR2: SNHLY and FYNNEI. V was clipped by 7 bases and J by 3 bases, with 4 bases between them. This CDR3 has 11 residues. The CDR3 DNA reads as TGTGCCAGCAAGGACAAAAACATTCAGTACTTC. This sequence encodes CASKDKNIQYF.

Concerning this clone: This CDR3 is also generated by other DNA sequences in the sample. In nucleotides, the CDR3 is TGCAGCGCGGGGGGACAGGCCAATCAGCCCCAGCATTTT. Translation: CSAGGQANQPQHF. The chain has TRBV29-1 and TRBJ1-5, with 8 bases fitting TRBD1. From germline, CDR1 is SQVTM and CDR2 ANQGSEA. Unmatched junction bases numbered 5, after V lost 7 bases and J lost 3 bases. The CDR3 has 13 amino acids.

The DNA for the CDR3 is TGTGCCAGCAGCTTAGCGCGACTAGGGGATACGCAGTATTTT. This translates into CASSLARLGDTQYF. V is TRBV11-3 and J is TRBJ2-3, with a weak D call TRBD2 (6 bases). Trimming stripped 1 base from V and 6 bases from J, with 11 bases between. The length of the CDR3 is 14 residues. CDR1 is SGHNT, CDR2 YENEEA, per germline.

A few counts support this clone. The chain carries TRBV9 and TRBJ2-3; D remains unclear. The CDR3 is made up of 14 amino acids. The germline V gene encodes CDR1 SGDLS and CDR2 YYNGEE. The V end was cut by 4 bases, the J end by 0 bases, with 9 bases between. The DNA of the CDR3 is TGTGCCAGCAGCCCCCGACCTAGCACAGATACGCAGTATTTT. This gives the protein CASSPRPSTDTQYF.

The V and J genes are TRBV5-1 and TRBJ2-2; a possible D gene is TRBD1 (6 bases). This CDR3 has 16 residues. Germline CDR1 is SGHRS and CDR2 is YFSETQ. Deletions cut 5 bases from V and 0 bases from J, with 14 bases between. CDR3 loop: CASRKGTPSNTGELFF. Written as DNA, the CDR3 is TGCGCCAGCAGAAAAGGGACACCATCGAACACCGGGGAGCTGTTTTTT.

This clone occurred a few times. V usage is TRBV2 and J usage is TRBJ2-1; D is possibly TRBD1 or TRBD2 (5 bases each). This CDR3 spans 16 amino acids. V was shortened by 3 bases and J by 6 bases, with 18 bases between the two germline ends. Per germline, CDR1 SNHLY and CDR2 FYNNEI. The CDR3 nucleotides read TGTGCCAGCAGTGATGGGCTAGGTTTGGGACCCAATGAGCAGTTCTTC. Protein: CASSDGLGLGPNEQFF.

This clone was seen more than once but under ten times. The rearrangement joins TRBV11-2 to TRBJ2-1, with unresolved D. The V end lost 5 bases, the J end lost 0 bases, and 11 bases lay between the germline ends. Per germline, CDR1 SGHAT and CDR2 FQNNGV. The CDR3 extends over 15 amino acids. The CDR3: CASSPWGGSYNEQFF. The CDR3 DNA is TGTGCCAGCAGCCCGTGGGGTGGCTCCTACAATGAGCAGTTCTTC. Looking up the rest from reference TRBV11-2 and TRBJ2-1 gives the full variable domain: EAGVAQSPRYKIIEKRQSVAFWCNPISGHATLYWYQQILGQGPKLLIQFQNNGVVDDSQLPKDRFSAERLKGVDSTLKIQPAKLEDSAVYLCASSPWGGSYNEQFFGPGTRLTVL.

The V call is TRBV6-5, the J call TRBJ1-2; 8 positions agree with TRBD1. The CDR3 totals 15 residues. The germline V gene has CDR1 MNHEY and CDR2 SVGAGI. The V segment lost 6 bases and the J segment 1 base; nucleotides outside the gene matches: 7. The CDR3 coding sequence is TGTGCCAGCAGGCCTTCGGGACAGGTTAACTATGGCTACACCTTC. It translates to CASRPSGQVNYGYTF.

A few counts support this clone. The chain has TRBV5-1 and TRBJ1-1; D gene uncertain. The CDR3 is 15 residues long. Germline CDR1 and CDR2: SGHRS and YFSETQ. The V and J ends lost 0 bases and 0 bases respectively, with 9 bases between them. CDR3 region: CASSLDAPVNTEAFF. The CDR3 coding sequence is TGCGCCAGCAGCTTGGATGCACCCGTGAACACTGAAGCTTTCTTT.

This sequence joins TRBV2 and TRBJ1-2; D is unresolved. The V gene's germline CDR1 is SNHLY and CDR2 FYNNEI. The CDR3 extends over 13 amino acids. Deletions cut 7 bases from V and 7 bases from J, with 16 bases between. This CDR3 is CASIGGVESGYTF. The DNA for the CDR3 is TGTGCCAGCATCGGCGGCGTGGAGAGTGGCTACACCTTC.

V is TRBV7-9 and J is TRBJ1-1, with D perhaps matching TRBD1 (5 bases). The CDR3 covers 14 residues. The germline V and J ends were trimmed by 7 bases and 6 bases, with 18 bases remaining between them. Germline CDR1 and CDR2: SEHNR and FQNEAQ (reference sequence). The CDR3: CASTPRPTGAEAFF. CDR3 in DNA: TGTGCCAGCACCCCAAGACCCACGGGGGCTGAAGCTTTCTTT.

In this sample, this clone turned up a few times. V is TRBV21-1 and J is TRBJ2-7; the table calls TRBD1, which could not be checked here. TRBV21-1 is a recognized pseudogene. The CDR3 runs 13 residues. The CDR3 sequence is CASSRQGISEQYF. The DNA of the CDR3 is TGTGCCAGCTCGCGTCAGGGGATATCCGAGCAGTACTTC.

This clone appeared a few times. The chain is built from TRBV7-2 and TRBJ1-4; D call uncertain. Per the germline V gene, CDR1 is SGHTA and CDR2 is FQGNSA. Trimming cost V 4 bases and J 5 bases, with 11 bases left between them. The CDR3 length is 14 residues. CDR3 in amino acids: CASSSRPRNEKLFF. The CDR3 bases are TGTGCCAGCAGCTCCAGGCCTCGGAATGAAAAACTGTTTTTT.

This clone came up a few times. V and J are TRBV7-6 and TRBJ2-5, with D perhaps matching TRBD2 (6 bases). Per germline, CDR1 SGHVS and CDR2 FNYEAQ. Deletions cut 3 bases from V and 4 bases from J, with 9 bases between. The CDR3 consists of 13 residues. The CDR3 is CASSFGTGETQYF. CDR3 in DNA: TGTGCCAGCAGCTTTGGGACTGGAGAGACCCAGTACTTC.

This clone has more than one count but fewer than ten. The chain links TRBV10-3 to TRBJ2-5, with D possibly TRBD2 on 5 matching bases. Trimming took off 2 bases at V and 2 bases at J, with 18 bases between the two ends. Germline V gives CDR1 ENHRY, CDR2 SYGVKD. The CDR3 is 17 residues long. The CDR3 bases are TGTGCCATCAGTGAGCATGAGGCGAGGGTTCGACAAGAGACCCAGTACTTC. Translating gives CAISEHEARVRQETQYF.

This clone was counted only a few times. The chain employs TRBV11-3 and TRBJ2-4; D perhaps matches TRBD2 (6 bases). Deletions cut 7 bases from V and 0 bases from J, with 10 bases between. The CDR3 spans 14 residues. Germline CDR1 and CDR2: SGHNT and YENEEA. CDR3 protein: CASTTGVAKNIQYF. The CDR3, as DNA: TGTGCCAGCACAACGGGAGTAGCCAAAAACATTCAGTACTTC.

The chain carries TRBV18 and TRBJ2-7, with unresolved D. The germline V gene encodes CDR1 KGHSH and CDR2 LQKENI. The V and J ends lost 0 bases and 1 base respectively, with 10 bases between them. The CDR3 extends over 15 amino acids. The CDR3 region is CASSPPGPRSYEQYF. CDR3 sequence (DNA): TGTGCCAGCTCACCACCCGGGCCTCGATCCTACGAGCAGTACTTC.

The gene calls are TRBV25-1 and TRBJ1-2, with unresolved D. CDR3 length: 12 amino acids. CDR1 and CDR2 from the germline V gene are MGHDK and SYGVNS. V lost 10 bases, J lost 1 base, and 10 bases lay in between. Written as DNA, the CDR3 is TGTGCCACCGGGGAGGGTAACTATGGCTACACCTTC. This encodes CATGEGNYGYTF.